These T cell receptor beta chains were read from a single sample in a study of lymphopenia after photon versus proton radiotherapy. This table comes from immunoSEQ multiplex PCR, and its TCRdb copy is limited to in-frame clones, with some not included. Of tens of thousands of clones detected, around four fifths appear once; the ten largest clones hold around 1.5%. This specimen consisted of peripheral blood, obtained from a patient treated with proton-based radiotherapy. These receptors came from a man aged 55 to 70 with pancreatic cancer. Each CDR3 is given with its conserved first and last residue. A D gene is named only where the DNA matches it firmly. Clone size is not always given. Where it is, it says once, few, many or a class for expanded clones.

d_gene	abundance	v_gene	j_gene	CDR3nt	CDR3aa
.	.	TRBV7-9	TRBJ2-4	TGTGCCAGCAGCTTAGCAACAGGTTTCCAGTACTTC	CASSLATGFQYF
TRBD2	.	TRBV9	TRBJ2-1	TGTGCCAGCAGCGTCTTGGGGACTAGCGGGAGTAATGAGCAGTTCTTC	CASSVLGTSGSNEQFF
.	.	TRBV7-6	TRBJ2-3	TGTGCCAGCAGCTTAGGCAGCACAGATACGCAGTATTTT	CASSLGSTDTQYF
TRBD2	.	TRBV9	TRBJ2-2	TGTGCCAGTACTAGCGGGAGCGTTGTCACCGGGGAGCTGTTTTTT	CASTSGSVVTGELFF
TRBD1	few	TRBV10-1	TRBJ1-5	TGCGCCAGCAGCGGGACAGGGCGCAATCAGCCCCAGCATTTT	CASSGTGRNQPQHF
TRBD1	few	TRBV5-1	TRBJ2-1	TGCGCCAGCAGCAGAGGGACAGGGCAGTACAATGAGCAGTTCTTC	CASSRGTGQYNEQFF
.	.	TRBV6-4	TRBJ2-3	TGTGCCAGCAGTGTAGGAGATACGCAGTATTTT	CASSVGDTQYF
.	once	TRBV14	TRBJ1-1	TGTGCCAGCAGCCTAAAGACCGGGGGTGAAGCTTTCTTT	CASSLKTGGEAFF
.	.	TRBV18	TRBJ2-7	TGTGCCAGCTCACCAAAGCAAGGACTGTCTCAGTACTTC	CASSPKQGLSQYF
TRBD2	.	TRBV7-9	TRBJ2-3	TGTGCCAGTTTAGCGGGAGGGTCCACAGATACGCAGTATTTT	CASLAGGSTDTQYF
TRBD1	.	TRBV2	TRBJ1-4	TGTGCCACGGACAGGGGAGAGGAAAAACTGTTTTTT	CATDRGEEKLFF
.	many	TRBV18	TRBJ2-7	TGTGCCAGCTCACCACTTATGGTGCAGGGGTACGGGGAGCAGTACTTC	CASSPLMVQGYGEQYF
.	few	TRBV5-6	TRBJ2-7	TGTGCCAGCAGCTTGGAGAGGGGCGAGCAGTACTTC	CASSLERGEQYF
.	.	TRBV10-1	TRBJ1-5	TGCGCCAGCAGTGAGGGACATAGCAATCAGCCCCAGCATTTT	CASSEGHSNQPQHF